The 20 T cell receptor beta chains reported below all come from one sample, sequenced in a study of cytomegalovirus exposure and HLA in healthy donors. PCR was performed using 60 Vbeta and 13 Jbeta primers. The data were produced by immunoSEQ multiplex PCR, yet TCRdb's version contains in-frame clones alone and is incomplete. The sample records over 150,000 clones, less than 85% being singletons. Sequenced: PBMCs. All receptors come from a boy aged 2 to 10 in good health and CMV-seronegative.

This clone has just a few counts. CDR3: CASSRQGYNQPQHF. The CDR3 bases are TGTGCCAGCAGCCGACAGGGATACAATCAGCCCCAGCATTTT. This chain links TRBV28 with TRBJ1-5; 7 positions agree with TRBD1. CDR1 is MDHEN and CDR2 is SYDVKM in the germline V gene. The CDR3 runs 14 residues. Trimming at V came to 6 bases and at J to 3 bases, leaving 5 bases not matched to a gene.

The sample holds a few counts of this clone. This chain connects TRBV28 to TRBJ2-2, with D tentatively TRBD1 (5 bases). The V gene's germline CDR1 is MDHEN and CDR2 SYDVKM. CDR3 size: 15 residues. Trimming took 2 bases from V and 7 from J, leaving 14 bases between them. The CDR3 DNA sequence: TGTGCCAGCAGTTTAGGAGCCAGGGCCGGCGGGGAGCTGTTTTTT. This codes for CASSLGARAGGELFF.

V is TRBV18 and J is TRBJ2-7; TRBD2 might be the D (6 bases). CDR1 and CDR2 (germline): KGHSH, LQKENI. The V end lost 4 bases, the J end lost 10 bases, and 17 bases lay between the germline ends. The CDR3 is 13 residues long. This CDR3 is CASSRDSDSSQYV. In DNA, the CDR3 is TGTGCCAGCTCACGGGACTCAGACTCCTCCCAGTACGTC.

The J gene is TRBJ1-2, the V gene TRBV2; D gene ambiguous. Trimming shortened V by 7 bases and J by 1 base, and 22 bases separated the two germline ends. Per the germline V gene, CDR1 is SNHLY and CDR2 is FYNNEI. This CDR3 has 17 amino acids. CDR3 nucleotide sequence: TGTGCCAGCATGACCGGAAAGATAGAGGAAAGTAACTATGGCTACACCTTC. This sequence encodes CASMTGKIEESNYGYTF.

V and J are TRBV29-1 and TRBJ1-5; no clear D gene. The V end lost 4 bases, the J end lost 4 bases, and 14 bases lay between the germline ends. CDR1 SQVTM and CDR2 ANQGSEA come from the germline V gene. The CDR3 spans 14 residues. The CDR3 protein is CSVASALGNQPQHF. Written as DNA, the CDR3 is TGCAGCGTTGCCTCAGCCCTAGGTAATCAGCCCCAGCATTTT.

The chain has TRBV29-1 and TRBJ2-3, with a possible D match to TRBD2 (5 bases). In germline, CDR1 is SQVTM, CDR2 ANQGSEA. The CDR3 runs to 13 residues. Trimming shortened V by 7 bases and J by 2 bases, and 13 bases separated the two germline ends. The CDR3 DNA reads TGCAGCGCTGCCACGGGATTCACAGATACGCAGTATTTT. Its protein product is CSAATGFTDTQYF.

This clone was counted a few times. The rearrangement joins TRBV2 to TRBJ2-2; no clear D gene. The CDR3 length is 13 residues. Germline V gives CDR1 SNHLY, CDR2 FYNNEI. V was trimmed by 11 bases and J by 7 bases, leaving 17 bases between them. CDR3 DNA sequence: TGTGCCTCCCAAGACGGGTTGGGCGGGGAGCTGTTTTTT. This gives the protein CASQDGLGGELFF.

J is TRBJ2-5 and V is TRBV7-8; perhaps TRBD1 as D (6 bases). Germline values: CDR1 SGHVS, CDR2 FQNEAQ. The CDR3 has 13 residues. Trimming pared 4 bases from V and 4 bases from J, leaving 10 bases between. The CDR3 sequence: CASSSQGRETQYF. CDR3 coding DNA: TGTGCCAGCAGCTCCCAGGGGAGAGAGACCCAGTACTTC.

CDR3 sequence reads: CASSQVGGSQETQYF. In nucleotides, the CDR3 is TGCGCCAGCAGCCAAGTCGGAGGCAGCCAAGAGACCCAGTACTTC. V usage is TRBV4-1 and J usage is TRBJ2-5, with a weak D call TRBD2 (5 bases). Germline V lookup: CDR1 MGHRA, CDR2 YSYEKL. V was shortened by 1 base and J by 1 base, with 10 bases between the two germline ends. The CDR3 extends over 15 amino acids.

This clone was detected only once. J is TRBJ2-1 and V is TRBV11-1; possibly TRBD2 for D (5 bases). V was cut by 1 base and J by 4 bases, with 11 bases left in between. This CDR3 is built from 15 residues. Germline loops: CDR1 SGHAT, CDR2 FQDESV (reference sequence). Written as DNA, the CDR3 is TGTGCCAGCAGCTTAGATGAGGGAGCATACAATGAGCAGTTCTTC. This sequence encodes CASSLDEGAYNEQFF.

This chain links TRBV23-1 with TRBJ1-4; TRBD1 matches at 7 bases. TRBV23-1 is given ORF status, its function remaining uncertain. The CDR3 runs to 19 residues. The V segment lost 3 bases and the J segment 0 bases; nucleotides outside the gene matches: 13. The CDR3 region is CASSHPPERQGPTNEKLFF. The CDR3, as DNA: TGCGCCAGCAGTCACCCCCCCGAGAGACAGGGTCCAACTAATGAAAAACTGTTTTTT.

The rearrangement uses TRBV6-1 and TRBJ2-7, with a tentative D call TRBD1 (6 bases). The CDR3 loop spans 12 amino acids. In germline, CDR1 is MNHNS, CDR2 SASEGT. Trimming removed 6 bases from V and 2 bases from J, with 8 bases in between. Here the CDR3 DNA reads TGTGCCAGCAGCGGGACAACCTACGAGCAGTACTTC. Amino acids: CASSGTTYEQYF.

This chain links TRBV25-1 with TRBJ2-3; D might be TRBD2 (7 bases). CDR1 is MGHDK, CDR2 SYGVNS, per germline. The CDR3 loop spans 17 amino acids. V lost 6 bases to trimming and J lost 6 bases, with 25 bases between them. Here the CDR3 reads CASSHTGGGVWKDTQYF. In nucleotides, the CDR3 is TGTGCCAGCAGCCACACTGGGGGGGGCGTTTGGAAGGATACGCAGTATTTT.

The CDR3 sequence is CASSNNFADRDTGELFF. CDR3 DNA: TGCGCCAGCAGTAATAATTTCGCGGACAGGGACACCGGGGAGCTGTTTTTT. The chain uses TRBV10-1 and TRBJ2-2; TRBD1 agrees at 8 bases. Germline V gene lookup returns CDR1 WNHNN and CDR2 SYGVQD (reference sequence). J gave up 3 bases and V 5 bases, and 11 bases lay outside the gene matches. This CDR3 has 17 residues.

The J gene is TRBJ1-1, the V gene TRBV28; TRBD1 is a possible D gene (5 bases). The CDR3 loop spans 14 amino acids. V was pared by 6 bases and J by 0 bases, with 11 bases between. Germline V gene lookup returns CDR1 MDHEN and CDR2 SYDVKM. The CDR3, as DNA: TGTGCCAGCAGCCCAGGACACATGAACACTGAAGCTTTCTTT. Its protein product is CASSPGHMNTEAFF.

CDR3 loop: CASSIRGYQYNEQFF. DNA of the CDR3: TGTGCCAGTAGTATTAGGGGCTATCAATACAATGAGCAGTTCTTC. J is TRBJ2-1 and V is TRBV19, with a possible D match to TRBD1 (5 bases). The V gene lost 3 bases and the J gene lost 4 bases, with 13 bases spanning the gap. Germline-derived CDR1 and CDR2 are LNHDA and SQIVND (reference sequence). The CDR3 has 15 residues.

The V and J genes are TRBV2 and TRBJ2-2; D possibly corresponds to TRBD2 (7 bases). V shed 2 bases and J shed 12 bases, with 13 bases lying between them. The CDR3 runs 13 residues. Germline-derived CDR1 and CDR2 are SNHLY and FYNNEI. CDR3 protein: CASSESGGAKLFF. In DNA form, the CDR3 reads TGTGCCAGCAGTGAAAGTGGGGGGGCCAAGCTGTTTTTT. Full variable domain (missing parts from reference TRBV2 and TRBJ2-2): EPEVTQTPSHQVTQMGQEVILRCVPISNHLYFYWYRQILGQKVEFLVSFYNNEISEKSEIFDDQFSVERPDGSNFTLKIRSTKLEDSAMYFCASSESGGAKLFFGEGSRLTVL.

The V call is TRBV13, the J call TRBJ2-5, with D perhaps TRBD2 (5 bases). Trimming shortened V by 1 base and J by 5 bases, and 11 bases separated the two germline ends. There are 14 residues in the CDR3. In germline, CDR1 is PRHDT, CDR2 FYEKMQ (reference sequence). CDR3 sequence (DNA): TGTGCCAGCAGCTTAGTGTCGCGCGGGGAGACCCAGTACTTC. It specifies CASSLVSRGETQYF.

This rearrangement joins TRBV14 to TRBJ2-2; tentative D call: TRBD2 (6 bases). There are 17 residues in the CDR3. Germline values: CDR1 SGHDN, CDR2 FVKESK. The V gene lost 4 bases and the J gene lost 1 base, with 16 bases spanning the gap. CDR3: CASSLRVGLMNTGELFF. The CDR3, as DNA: TGTGCCAGCAGCCTCAGAGTGGGACTCATGAACACCGGGGAGCTGTTTTTT.

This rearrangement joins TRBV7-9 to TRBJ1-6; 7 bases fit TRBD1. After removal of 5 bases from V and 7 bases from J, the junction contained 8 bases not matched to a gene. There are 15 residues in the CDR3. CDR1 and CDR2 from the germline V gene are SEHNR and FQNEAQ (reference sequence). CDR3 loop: CASSTRQGGNSPLHF. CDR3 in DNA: TGTGCCAGCAGCACTCGACAGGGTGGGAATTCACCCCTCCACTTT.